This T cell receptor beta chain appears in the sequencing data of a study of shared clonotypes between healthy human individuals. Findings of the study overall: Non-shared clonotypes displayed generation probabilities falling below those of clonotypes present in all four donors. Across a few donors, naive CD4 shared roughly 5%, naive CD8 3% to 3.5%, memory CD4 2.3%, memory CD8 about 0.4%. Researchers sampled only blood; tissue repertoires likely differ.

With regard to this clone: Its specificity is unknown.

This table comes from immunoSEQ multiplex PCR, and its TCRdb copy is limited to in-frame clones, with some not included. Here the sample spans fewer than 1.6 million clones, approximately 98.5% being singletons. The CDR3 consists of 15 residues. Germline assignment: CDR1 SGHTA and CDR2 FQGNSA. Trimming stripped 3 bases from V and 0 bases from J, with 8 bases between. The genes are TRBV7-2 and TRBJ2-2; D is possibly TRBD1 (5 bases). This TCR was sampled from a man aged 25 to 40 in good health. Specimen: naive CD4+ T cells sorted from blood. Subset indicated: CD45RA+ positively selected. CDR3 residues: CASSLGPTNTGELFF. The DNA for the CDR3 is TGTGCCAGCAGCTTGGGGCCAACGAACACCGGGGAGCTGTTTTTT.